One and the same sample provided the 17 T cell receptor beta chains below, sequenced in a study of Ad26.COV2.S vaccination and SARS-CoV-2 variants. As to treatment: about 20 received Ad26.COV2.S at low or high dose, single or two shots; about 5 received placebo; per-sample allocation not given. Sample collection was performed on day 63 after the first vaccine or placebo injection. Data came from immunoSEQ multiplex PCR; TCRdb stores just in-frame clones and leaves some out. The table shows about 350,000 clones, with approximately 90% occurring only once. The specimen comprised peripheral blood, sampled in a trial of Ad26.COV2.S vaccine versus placebo. The receptors derive from a person between 18 and 65 years old who received the Ad26.COV2.S COVID-19 vaccine or a placebo.

The genes are TRBV27 and TRBJ1-2; D is perhaps TRBD1 (5 bases). The germline V and J ends were trimmed by 3 bases and 7 bases, with 9 bases remaining between them. The CDR3 is 12 residues long. Germline-derived CDR1 and CDR2 are MNHEY and SMNVEV (reference sequence). Written as DNA, the CDR3 is TGTGCCAGCAGTTTCGGGGGAGGTGGCTACACCTTC. It codes for CASSFGGGGYTF.

Remarks on this clone: A junction boundary mismatches the germline segment, possibly from a read error. V is TRBV3-1 (or the pseudogene TRBV3-2) and J is TRBJ2-1; 7 bases match TRBD2. Germline-derived CDR1 and CDR2 are LGHDT and YNNKEL (reference sequence). The CDR3 length is 14 residues. The DNA for the CDR3 is TGTGCCAGCAGCCAAAGGCGGGGGAACAATGAACAGTTCTTC. This translates into CASSQRRGNNEQFF.

The chain carries TRBV23-1 and TRBJ1-2; 7 nucleotides align to TRBD1. TRBV23-1 is labeled an ORF, and its function is uncertain. J lost 7 bases, V lost 2 bases, and 13 bases had no gene match. CDR3 length: 16 amino acids. CDR3: CASSQRLTGASSGYTF. The DNA for the CDR3 is TGCGCCAGCAGTCAACGACTAACAGGGGCCTCCTCTGGCTACACCTTC.

Only one count was recorded for this clone. The rearrangement uses TRBV7-9 and TRBJ1-6; D gene ambiguous. V lost 6 bases, J lost 6 bases, and 18 bases lay in between. This CDR3 is 16 amino acids long. The germline V gene has CDR1 SEHNR and CDR2 FQNEAQ (reference sequence). CDR3 protein: CASSDSPQSPNSPLHF. In DNA, the CDR3 is TGTGCCAGCAGTGACTCTCCACAGTCTCCTAATTCACCCCTCCACTTT.

The CDR3 here is CAISEGLEGNQYF. CDR3 sequence (DNA): TGTGCCATCAGTGAGGGACTGGAGGGCAACCAGTACTTC. V gene TRBV10-3 combines with J gene TRBJ2-5; TRBD2 is a possible D gene (6 bases). The length of the CDR3 is 13 residues. CDR1 and CDR2 from the germline V gene are ENHRY and SYGVKD. The V end was cut by 2 bases, the J end by 10 bases, with 14 bases between.

The chain couples TRBV5-4 to TRBJ1-1, with D possibly TRBD1 on 6 matching bases. Germline-derived CDR1 and CDR2 are SGHNT and YYREEE (reference sequence). V lost 0 bases, J lost 4 bases, and 13 bases lay in between. The CDR3 loop spans 15 amino acids. This chain's CDR3 is CASSLARTGTTEAFF. The CDR3 DNA is TGTGCCAGCAGCTTGGCCAGAACAGGGACCACTGAAGCTTTCTTT.

CDR3 amino acids: CASSTVSEETQYF. The CDR3 DNA follows: TGTGCCAGCAGTACTGTGTCTGAAGAGACCCAGTACTTC. V and J are TRBV12-3 or TRBV12-4 and TRBJ2-5; D is ambiguous. Trimming cost V 5 bases and J 3 bases, with 10 bases left between them. The length of the CDR3 is 13 residues.

This clone was seen a few times. The chain is built from TRBV7-8 and TRBJ1-1; D ambiguous. This CDR3 spans 13 amino acids. Germline CDR1 reads SGHVS; CDR2 reads FQNEAQ. Trimming shortened V by 1 base and J by 1 base, and 4 bases separated the two germline ends. The CDR3 loop reads CASSLVENTEAFF. CDR3 in DNA: TGTGCCAGCAGCTTAGTGGAGAACACTGAAGCTTTCTTT.

The CDR3 region is CASSQLAGANTGELFF. The CDR3 bases are TGTGCCAGCAGCCAACTAGCGGGGGCGAACACCGGGGAGCTGTTTTTT. The V gene is TRBV4-2, the J gene TRBJ2-2; 10 bases map to TRBD2. V dropped 2 bases and J dropped 0; count of bases not matched to a gene: 0. CDR1 LGHNA and CDR2 YNFKEQ come from the germline V gene. There are 16 residues in the CDR3.

This clone was seen a few times. The J gene is TRBJ1-2, the V gene TRBV6-1, with D unresolved. From germline, CDR1 is MNHNS and CDR2 SASEGT. V was clipped by 3 bases and J by 6 bases, with 14 bases between them. The CDR3 contains 14 residues. This CDR3 reads CASSEVWAADGYTF. In DNA form, the CDR3 reads TGTGCCAGCAGTGAGGTTTGGGCAGCGGATGGCTACACCTTC.

The chain carries TRBV7-2 and TRBJ1-2; TRBD1 agrees at 7 bases. The junction had 6 bases not matched to a gene; V was cut back by 1 base and J by 4 bases. This CDR3 is 15 amino acids long. Germline V gene lookup returns CDR1 SGHTA and CDR2 FQGNSA. The CDR3 loop reads CASSLGPDRVYGYTF. DNA for the CDR3: TGTGCCAGCAGCTTAGGCCCCGACAGGGTCTATGGCTACACCTTC.

The chain uses TRBV28 and TRBJ1-5, with 12 bases fitting TRBD1. With 5 bases clipped from V and 6 bases from J, the junction kept 8 bases outside the gene matches. Germline V lookup: CDR1 MDHEN, CDR2 SYDVKM. The CDR3 is 16 residues long. The CDR3 here is CASSPPGTGGGQPQHF. The DNA of the CDR3 is TGTGCCAGCAGTCCGCCCGGGACAGGGGGCGGTCAGCCCCAGCATTTT.

The chain is built from TRBV9 and TRBJ2-1; the match to TRBD2 covers 8 bases. The CDR3 is made up of 17 amino acids. Trimming removed 1 base from V and 4 bases from J; junction bases left unmatched: 10. Germline CDR1 and CDR2: SGDLS and YYNGEE. The CDR3 reads CASSVSPSGYFYNEQFF. The CDR3 bases are TGTGCCAGCAGCGTAAGTCCTAGCGGGTATTTTTACAATGAGCAGTTCTTC.

V gene TRBV27 combines with J gene TRBJ2-1, with 8 bases that match TRBD2. Germline loops: CDR1 MNHEY, CDR2 SMNVEV (reference sequence). The junction had 19 bases not matched to a gene; V was cut back by 6 bases and J by 0 bases. The CDR3 has 20 amino acids. The CDR3 nucleotides read TGTGCCAGCAGCCCCTCGGGACTTCTCCGGGGGGGGGACTCCTACAATGAGCAGTTCTTC. Translation: CASSPSGLLRGGDSYNEQFF.

The J gene is TRBJ1-2, the V gene TRBV6-1, with unresolved D. The CDR3 sequence is 15 residues long. Germline CDR1 MNHNS, CDR2 SASEGT. V shed 2 bases and J shed 0 bases, with 10 bases lying between them. The DNA for the CDR3 is TGTGCCAGCAGTGAAAGGGTGTCAGCTAACTATGGCTACACCTTC. Amino acid sequence: CASSERVSANYGYTF.

This clone was counted a single time. Distinct nucleotide sequences in the sample also encode this CDR3. V gene TRBV7-9 combines with J gene TRBJ1-1; TRBD1 matches 7 bases. Trimming took 4 bases from V and 1 from J; bases not matched to a gene: 3. Germline CDR1 and CDR2: SEHNR and FQNEAQ (reference sequence). This CDR3 region has 14 residues. CDR3 protein: CASSSGTANTEAFF. The DNA for the CDR3 is TGTGCCAGCAGCTCTGGGACAGCGAACACTGAAGCTTTCTTT.

V and J are TRBV3-1 (or the pseudogene TRBV3-2) and TRBJ2-7; perhaps TRBD2 as D (5 bases). The V gene lost 1 base and the J gene lost 2 bases, with 15 bases spanning the gap. Germline assignment: CDR1 LGHDT and CDR2 YNNKEL (reference sequence). This CDR3 spans 16 amino acids. The CDR3 bases are TGTGCCAGCAGCCAAGCCACCGGGATCCCAACCTACGAGCAGTACTTC. Translated: CASSQATGIPTYEQYF.